These T cell receptor beta chains were read from a single sample in a study of shared clonotypes between healthy human individuals. Clones were read by immunoSEQ multiplex PCR, and TCRdb kept only the in-frame ones, dropping some. The sample has more than 2 million clones, about 95% seen once. The sequencing sample was made of naive CD8+ T cells sorted from blood. These receptors were taken from a man aged 18 to 29 in good health. The conserved cysteine and the conserved F or W are not part of the CDR3 here. The order of the fields is J gene, V gene, D gene, CDR3 protein. D genes are given only for firm matches.

J gene: TRBJ2-7
V gene: TRBV5-6
D gene: .
CDR3 protein: ASSLGGIYEQY

J gene: TRBJ1-5
V gene: TRBV2
D gene: .
CDR3 protein: ASSEQGDLHNQPQH

J gene: TRBJ1-2
V gene: TRBV5-8
D gene: .
CDR3 protein: ASSRRSLGGYT

J gene: TRBJ2-7
V gene: TRBV2
D gene: TRBD2
CDR3 protein: ASSGPSSGSYEQY

J gene: TRBJ2-1
V gene: TRBV7-6
D gene: .
CDR3 protein: ASIGQPWEVEQF

J gene: TRBJ2-7
V gene: TRBV6-6
D gene: TRBD2
CDR3 protein: ASSYSAGSAYEQY

J gene: TRBJ1-1
V gene: TRBV5-6
D gene: .
CDR3 protein: ASSLWPGMNTEAF

J gene: TRBJ2-5
V gene: TRBV6-5
D gene: .
CDR3 protein: ASRTGTIYQETQY

J gene: TRBJ2-7
V gene: TRBV27
D gene: .
CDR3 protein: ASSTTMGAGYEQY

J gene: TRBJ2-2
V gene: TRBV5-1
D gene: TRBD2
CDR3 protein: ASSLELAPYAGELF

J gene: TRBJ2-2
V gene: TRBV27
D gene: .
CDR3 protein: ASSLSPTTGELF

J gene: TRBJ2-7
V gene: TRBV6-1
D gene: .
CDR3 protein: ASPKADWPNEQY

J gene: TRBJ2-7
V gene: TRBV27
D gene: .
CDR3 protein: ASSWGGASSYEQY

J gene: TRBJ2-3
V gene: TRBV19
D gene: TRBD2
CDR3 protein: ASSIVLLAGEAQY

J gene: TRBJ2-7
V gene: TRBV9
D gene: .
CDR3 protein: ASSPGMSYEQY

J gene: TRBJ1-1
V gene: TRBV19
D gene: .
CDR3 protein: ASSMGAGPLEAF

J gene: TRBJ1-5
V gene: TRBV2
D gene: .
CDR3 protein: ASLNVGEGNQPQH

J gene: TRBJ2-7
V gene: TRBV19
D gene: .
CDR3 protein: ASSTLWESEQY

J gene: TRBJ2-2
V gene: TRBV6-6
D gene: .
CDR3 protein: ASRAPGGELF

J gene: TRBJ2-5
V gene: TRBV2
D gene: .
CDR3 protein: ASRGRYQETQY

J gene: TRBJ1-2
V gene: TRBV9
D gene: .
CDR3 protein: ASTPDEQEGWFYYGYT

J gene: TRBJ2-5
V gene: TRBV9
D gene: TRBD2
CDR3 protein: ASSEGLAGGDFQETQY

J gene: TRBJ1-6
V gene: TRBV2
D gene: TRBD1
CDR3 protein: ASTGGGYNSPLH

J gene: TRBJ1-3
V gene: TRBV7-6
D gene: .
CDR3 protein: ASGEGEGNTIY

J gene: TRBJ1-2
V gene: TRBV19
D gene: TRBD1
CDR3 protein: ASLSGQGLGYT

J gene: TRBJ2-3
V gene: TRBV13
D gene: .
CDR3 protein: ASSLRLADTQY

J gene: TRBJ2-2
V gene: TRBV9
D gene: TRBD2
CDR3 protein: ASSVVGQREGELF

J gene: TRBJ2-3
V gene: TRBV10-2
D gene: .
CDR3 protein: ASSGSQTGERWGTDTQY

J gene: TRBJ2-7
V gene: TRBV5-5
D gene: TRBD1
CDR3 protein: ASSWGTATYEQY

J gene: TRBJ1-5
V gene: TRBV4-3
D gene: .
CDR3 protein: ASSQVFAPKDQPQH

J gene: TRBJ1-2
V gene: TRBV6-5
D gene: TRBD1
CDR3 protein: ASSRESGTAEDYT

J gene: TRBJ2-3
V gene: TRBV4-2
D gene: TRBD2
CDR3 protein: ASSHPTSGGATDTQY

J gene: TRBJ1-6
V gene: TRBV6-5
D gene: .
CDR3 protein: ASSFLTDSSPLH

J gene: TRBJ2-7
V gene: TRBV4-1
D gene: .
CDR3 protein: ASSQGRTYEQY

J gene: TRBJ2-7
V gene: TRBV27
D gene: TRBD2
CDR3 protein: ASSWGGNYEQY

J gene: TRBJ1-1
V gene: TRBV4-1
D gene: .
CDR3 protein: ASSQDGPTGKNTEAF

J gene: TRBJ2-1
V gene: TRBV30
D gene: TRBD1
CDR3 protein: AWGTGLFDEQF

J gene: TRBJ1-1
V gene: TRBV2
D gene: .
CDR3 protein: ASSERLLNTEAF

J gene: TRBJ1-4
V gene: TRBV18
D gene: .
CDR3 protein: ASSPGRVGASPVNEKLF

J gene: TRBJ1-3
V gene: TRBV7-9
D gene: .
CDR3 protein: ASSPPGMGGNTIY

J gene: TRBJ2-7
V gene: TRBV11-2
D gene: .
CDR3 protein: ASSFGPLGSYEQY

J gene: TRBJ2-1
V gene: TRBV5-1
D gene: TRBD2
CDR3 protein: ASSHTSGSYNEQF

J gene: TRBJ2-7
V gene: TRBV2
D gene: .
CDR3 protein: ASSEGQGIPEQY

J gene: TRBJ1-5
V gene: TRBV30
D gene: TRBD1
CDR3 protein: AWSVGQGDQPQH

J gene: TRBJ2-7
V gene: TRBV5-1
D gene: .
CDR3 protein: ASSFDRSMVYEQY

J gene: TRBJ1-1
V gene: TRBV29-1
D gene: TRBD1
CDR3 protein: SAQGENTEAF

J gene: TRBJ2-3
V gene: TRBV28
D gene: TRBD2
CDR3 protein: ASTLAGTTDTQY

J gene: TRBJ2-5
V gene: TRBV19
D gene: .
CDR3 protein: ASSIGYGLQVTQY

J gene: TRBJ1-1
V gene: TRBV13
D gene: .
CDR3 protein: ASSPGWGPEAF

J gene: TRBJ2-1
V gene: TRBV4-1
D gene: TRBD1
CDR3 protein: ASSHGQGTSYNEQF